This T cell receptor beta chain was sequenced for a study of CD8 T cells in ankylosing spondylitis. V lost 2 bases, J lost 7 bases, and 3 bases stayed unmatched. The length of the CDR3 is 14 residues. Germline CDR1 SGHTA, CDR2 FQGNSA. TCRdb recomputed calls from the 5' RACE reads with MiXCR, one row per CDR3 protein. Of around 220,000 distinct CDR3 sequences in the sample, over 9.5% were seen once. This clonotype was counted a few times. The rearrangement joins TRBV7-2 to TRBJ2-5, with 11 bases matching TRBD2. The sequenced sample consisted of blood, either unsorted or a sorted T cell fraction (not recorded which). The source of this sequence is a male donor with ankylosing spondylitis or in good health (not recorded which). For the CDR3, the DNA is TGTGCCAGCAGCTTAAAGGGGACTAGCGGGACCCAGTACTTC. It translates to CASSLKGTSGTQYF.